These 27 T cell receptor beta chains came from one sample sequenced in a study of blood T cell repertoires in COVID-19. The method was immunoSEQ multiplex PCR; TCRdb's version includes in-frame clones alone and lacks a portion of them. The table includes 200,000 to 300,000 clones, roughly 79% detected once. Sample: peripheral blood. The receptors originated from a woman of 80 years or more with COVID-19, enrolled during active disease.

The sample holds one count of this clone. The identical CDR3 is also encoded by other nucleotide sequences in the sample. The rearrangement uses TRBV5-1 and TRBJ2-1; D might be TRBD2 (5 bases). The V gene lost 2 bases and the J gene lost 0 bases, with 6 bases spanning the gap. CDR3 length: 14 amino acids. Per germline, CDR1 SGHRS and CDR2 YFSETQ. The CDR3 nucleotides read TGCGCCAGCAGCTTAGGGAGCTCCTACAATGAGCAGTTCTTC. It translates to CASSLGSSYNEQFF.

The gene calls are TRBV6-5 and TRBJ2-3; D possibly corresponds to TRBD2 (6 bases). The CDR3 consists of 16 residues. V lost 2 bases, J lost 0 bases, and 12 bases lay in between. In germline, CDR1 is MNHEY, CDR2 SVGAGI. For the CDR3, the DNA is TGTGCCAGCAGTTACACGACTCGGGGGAGCACAGATACGCAGTATTTT. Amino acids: CASSYTTRGSTDTQYF.

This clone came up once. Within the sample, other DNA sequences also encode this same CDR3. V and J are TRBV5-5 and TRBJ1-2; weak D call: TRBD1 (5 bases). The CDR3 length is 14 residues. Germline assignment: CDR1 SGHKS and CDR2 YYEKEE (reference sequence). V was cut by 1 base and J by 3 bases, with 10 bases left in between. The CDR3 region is CASSLRPGHYGYTF. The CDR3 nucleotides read TGTGCCAGCAGCTTGAGGCCAGGGCACTATGGCTACACCTTC.

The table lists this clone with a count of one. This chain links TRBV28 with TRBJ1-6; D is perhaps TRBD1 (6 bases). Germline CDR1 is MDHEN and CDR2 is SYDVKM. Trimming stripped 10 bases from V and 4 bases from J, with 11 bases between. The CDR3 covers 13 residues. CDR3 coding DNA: TGTGCCACCCGCGGACAGTATAATTCACCCCTCCACTTT. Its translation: CATRGQYNSPLHF. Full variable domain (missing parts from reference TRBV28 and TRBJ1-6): DVKVTQSSRYLVKRTGEKVFLECVQDMDHENMFWYRQDPGLGLRLIYFSYDVKMKEKGDIPEGYSVSREKKERFSLILESASTNQTSMYLCATRGQYNSPLHFGNGTRLTVT.

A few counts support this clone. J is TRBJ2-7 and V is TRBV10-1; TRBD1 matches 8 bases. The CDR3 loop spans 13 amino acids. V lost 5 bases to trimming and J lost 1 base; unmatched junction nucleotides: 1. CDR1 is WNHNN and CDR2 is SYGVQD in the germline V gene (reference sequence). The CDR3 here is CASSRQGSYEQYF. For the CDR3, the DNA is TGCGCCAGCAGTAGACAGGGGTCCTACGAGCAGTACTTC.

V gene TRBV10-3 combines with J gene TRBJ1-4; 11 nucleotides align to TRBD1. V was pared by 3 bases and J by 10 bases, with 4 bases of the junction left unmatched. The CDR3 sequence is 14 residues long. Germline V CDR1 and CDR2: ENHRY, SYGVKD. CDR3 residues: CAISEEGQGGKLFF. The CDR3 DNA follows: TGTGCCATCAGTGAAGAGGGACAGGGGGGAAAACTGTTTTTT.

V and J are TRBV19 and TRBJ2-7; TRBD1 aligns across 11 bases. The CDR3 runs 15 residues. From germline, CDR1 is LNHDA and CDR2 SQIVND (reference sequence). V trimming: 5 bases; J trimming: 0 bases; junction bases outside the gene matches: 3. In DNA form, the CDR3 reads TGTGCCAGTAGTCGGGACAGGGGGTCCTCCTACGAGCAGTACTTC. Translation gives CASSRDRGSSYEQYF.

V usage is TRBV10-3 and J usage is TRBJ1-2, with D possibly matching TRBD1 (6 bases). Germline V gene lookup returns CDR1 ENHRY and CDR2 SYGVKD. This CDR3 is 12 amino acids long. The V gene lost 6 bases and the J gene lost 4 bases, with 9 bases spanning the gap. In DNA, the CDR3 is TGTGCCATCAGACAGGGCGGCTATGGCTACACCTTC. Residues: CAIRQGGYGYTF.

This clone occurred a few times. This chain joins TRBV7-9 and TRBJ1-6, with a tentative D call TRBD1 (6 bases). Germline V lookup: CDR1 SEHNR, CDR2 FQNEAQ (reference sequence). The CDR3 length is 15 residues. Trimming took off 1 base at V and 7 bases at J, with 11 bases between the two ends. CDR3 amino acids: CASSLDRVGNSPLHF. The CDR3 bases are TGTGCCAGCAGCTTAGACAGGGTGGGAAATTCACCCCTCCACTTT.

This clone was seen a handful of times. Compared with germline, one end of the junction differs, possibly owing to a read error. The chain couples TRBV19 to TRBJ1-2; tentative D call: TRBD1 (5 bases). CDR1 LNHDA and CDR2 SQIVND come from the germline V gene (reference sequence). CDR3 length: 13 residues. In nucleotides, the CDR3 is TGTGCCAGTAGTAACCTAGGGACTCATCCTTGGGCCTTC. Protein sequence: CASSNLGTHPWAF.

The CDR3 spells CAWKAGGGANVLTF. The CDR3 region has the DNA TGTGCCTGGAAGGCAGGGGGTGGGGCCAACGTCCTGACTTTC. The V and J genes are TRBV30 and TRBJ2-6; 7 nucleotides agree with TRBD1. This CDR3 contains 14 residues. Germline CDR1 and CDR2: GTSNPN and SVGIG (reference sequence). V shed 4 bases and J 3 bases; nucleotides not matched to a gene: 3.

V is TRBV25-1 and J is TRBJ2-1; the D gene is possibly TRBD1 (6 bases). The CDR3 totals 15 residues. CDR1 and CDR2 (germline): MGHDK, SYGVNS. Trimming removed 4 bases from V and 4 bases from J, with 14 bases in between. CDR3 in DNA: TGTGCCAGCAGTGTCAGGGGAATGCCTTACAATGAGCAGTTCTTC. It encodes CASSVRGMPYNEQFF.

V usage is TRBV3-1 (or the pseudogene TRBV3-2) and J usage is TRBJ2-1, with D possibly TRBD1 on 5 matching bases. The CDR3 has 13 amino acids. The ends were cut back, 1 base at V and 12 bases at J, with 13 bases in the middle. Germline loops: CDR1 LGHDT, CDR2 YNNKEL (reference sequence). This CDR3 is CASSQGDQQGQFF. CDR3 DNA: TGTGCCAGCAGCCAAGGTGATCAGCAGGGGCAGTTCTTC.

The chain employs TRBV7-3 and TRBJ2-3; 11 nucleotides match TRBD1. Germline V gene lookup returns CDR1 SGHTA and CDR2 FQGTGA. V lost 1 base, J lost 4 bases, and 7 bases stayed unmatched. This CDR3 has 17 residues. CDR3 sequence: CASSLNPGQGAADTQYF. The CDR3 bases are TGTGCCAGCAGCTTAAACCCCGGACAGGGGGCAGCAGATACGCAGTATTTT. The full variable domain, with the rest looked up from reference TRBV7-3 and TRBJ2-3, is GAGVSQTPSNKVTEKGKYVELRCDPISGHTALYWYRQSLGQGPEFLIYFQGTGAADDSGLPNDRFFAVRPEGSVSTLKIQRTERGDSAVYLCASSLNPGQGAADTQYFGPGTRLTVL.

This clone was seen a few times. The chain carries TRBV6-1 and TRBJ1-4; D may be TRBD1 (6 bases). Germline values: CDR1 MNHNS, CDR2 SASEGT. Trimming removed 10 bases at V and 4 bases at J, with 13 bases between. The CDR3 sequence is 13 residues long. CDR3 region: CATLTGLNEKLFF. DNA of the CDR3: TGTGCCACCCTGACAGGCCTTAATGAAAAACTGTTTTTT.

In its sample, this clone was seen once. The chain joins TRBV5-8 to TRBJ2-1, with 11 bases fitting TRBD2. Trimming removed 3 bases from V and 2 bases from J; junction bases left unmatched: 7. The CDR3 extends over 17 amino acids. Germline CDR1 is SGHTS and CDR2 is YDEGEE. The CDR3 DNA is TGTGCCAGCAGCTCCCCAATGACTAGCGGGGCCTACAATGAGCAGTTCTTC. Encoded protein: CASSSPMTSGAYNEQFF.

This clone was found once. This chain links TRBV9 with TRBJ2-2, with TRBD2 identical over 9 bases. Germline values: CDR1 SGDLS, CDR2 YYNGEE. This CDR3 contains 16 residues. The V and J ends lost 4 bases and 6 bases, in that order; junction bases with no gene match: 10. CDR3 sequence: CASSRTGTSSPGELFF. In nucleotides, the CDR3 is TGTGCCAGCAGCAGAACCGGGACTAGCTCCCCCGGGGAGCTGTTTTTT.

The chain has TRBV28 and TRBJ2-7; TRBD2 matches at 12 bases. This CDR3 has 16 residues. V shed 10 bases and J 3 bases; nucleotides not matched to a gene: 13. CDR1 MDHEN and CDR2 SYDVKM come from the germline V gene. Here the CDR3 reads CATGRSSGRGFYEQYF. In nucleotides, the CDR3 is TGTGCCACCGGGCGGTCTAGCGGGAGGGGTTTCTACGAGCAGTACTTC.

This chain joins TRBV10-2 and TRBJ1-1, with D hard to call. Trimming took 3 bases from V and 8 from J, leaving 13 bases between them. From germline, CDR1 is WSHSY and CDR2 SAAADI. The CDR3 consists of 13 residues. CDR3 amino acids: CASSERRREEAFF. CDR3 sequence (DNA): TGCGCCAGCAGTGAAAGGAGGAGGGAGGAAGCTTTCTTT.

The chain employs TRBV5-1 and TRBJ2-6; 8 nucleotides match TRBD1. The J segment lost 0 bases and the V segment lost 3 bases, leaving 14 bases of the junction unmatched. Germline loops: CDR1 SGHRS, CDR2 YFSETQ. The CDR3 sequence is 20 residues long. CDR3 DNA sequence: TGCGCCAGCAGCTCACGCGATCCGGGACAGGTGGGCTCTGGGGCCAACGTCCTGACTTTC. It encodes CASSSRDPGQVGSGANVLTF.

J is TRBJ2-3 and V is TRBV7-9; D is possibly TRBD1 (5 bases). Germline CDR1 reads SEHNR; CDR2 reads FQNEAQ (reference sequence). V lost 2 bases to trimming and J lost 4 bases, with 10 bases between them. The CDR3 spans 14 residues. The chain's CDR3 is CASSLNQGSDTQYF. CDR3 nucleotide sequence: TGTGCCAGCAGCTTAAACCAGGGCTCAGATACGCAGTATTTT.

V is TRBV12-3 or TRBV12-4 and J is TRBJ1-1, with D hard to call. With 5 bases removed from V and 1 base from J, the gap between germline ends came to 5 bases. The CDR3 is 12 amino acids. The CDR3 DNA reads TGTGCCAGCAGTATCAGGAACACTGAAGCTTTCTTT. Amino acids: CASSIRNTEAFF.

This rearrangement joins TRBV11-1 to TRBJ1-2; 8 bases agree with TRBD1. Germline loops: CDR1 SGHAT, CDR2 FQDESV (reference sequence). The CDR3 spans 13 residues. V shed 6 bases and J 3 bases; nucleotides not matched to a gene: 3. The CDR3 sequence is CASSPDRDYGYTF. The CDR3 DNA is TGTGCCAGCAGTCCGGACAGGGACTATGGCTACACCTTC. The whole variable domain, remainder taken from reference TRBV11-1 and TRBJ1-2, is EAEVAQSPRYKITEKSQAVAFWCDPISGHATLYWYRQILGQGPELLVQFQDESVVDDSQLPKDRFSAERLKGVDSTLKIQPAELGDSAMYLCASSPDRDYGYTFGSGTRLTVV.

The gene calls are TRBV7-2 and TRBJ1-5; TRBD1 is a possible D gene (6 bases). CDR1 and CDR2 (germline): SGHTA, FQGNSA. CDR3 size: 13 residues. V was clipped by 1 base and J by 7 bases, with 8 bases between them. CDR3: CASSLGGRQPQHF. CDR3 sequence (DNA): TGTGCCAGCAGCTTAGGGGGGCGGCAGCCCCAGCATTTT.

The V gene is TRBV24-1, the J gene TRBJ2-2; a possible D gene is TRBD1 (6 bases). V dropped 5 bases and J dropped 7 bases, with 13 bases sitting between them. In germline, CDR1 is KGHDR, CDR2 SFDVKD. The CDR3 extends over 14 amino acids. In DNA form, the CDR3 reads TGTGCCACCAGTGGTTTACAGGGCGGCGGGGAGCTGTTTTTT. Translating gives CATSGLQGGGELFF.

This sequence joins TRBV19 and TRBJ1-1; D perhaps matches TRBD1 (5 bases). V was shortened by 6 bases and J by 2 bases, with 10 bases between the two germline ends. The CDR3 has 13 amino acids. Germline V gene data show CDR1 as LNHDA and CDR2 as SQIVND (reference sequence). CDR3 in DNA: TGTGCCAGTAGAAGACAGACAAACACTGAAGCTTTCTTT. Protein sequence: CASRRQTNTEAFF.

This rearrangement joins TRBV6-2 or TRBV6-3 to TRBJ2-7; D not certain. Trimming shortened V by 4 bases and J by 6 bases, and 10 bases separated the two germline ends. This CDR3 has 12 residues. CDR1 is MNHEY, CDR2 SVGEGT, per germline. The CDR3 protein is CASSLYDFEQYF. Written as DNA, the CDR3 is TGTGCCAGCAGTTTATACGACTTCGAGCAGTACTTC.